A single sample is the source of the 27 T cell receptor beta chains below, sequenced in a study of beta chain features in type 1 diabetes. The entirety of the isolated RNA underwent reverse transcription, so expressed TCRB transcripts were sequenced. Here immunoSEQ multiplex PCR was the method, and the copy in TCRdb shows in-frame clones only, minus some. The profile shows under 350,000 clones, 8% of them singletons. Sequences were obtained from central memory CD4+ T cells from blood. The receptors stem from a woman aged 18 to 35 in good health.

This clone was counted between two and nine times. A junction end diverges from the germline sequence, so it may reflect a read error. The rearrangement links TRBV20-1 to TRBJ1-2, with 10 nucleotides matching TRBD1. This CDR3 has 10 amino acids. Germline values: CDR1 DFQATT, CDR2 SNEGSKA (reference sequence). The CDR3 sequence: CSASGQGEAF. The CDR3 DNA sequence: TGCAGTGCTAGCGGACAGGGGGAAGCCTTC.

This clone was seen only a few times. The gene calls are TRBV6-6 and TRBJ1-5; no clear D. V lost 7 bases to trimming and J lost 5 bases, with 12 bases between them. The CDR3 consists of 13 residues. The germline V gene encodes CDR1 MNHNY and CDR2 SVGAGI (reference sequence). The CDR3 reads CASTKFWDQPQHF. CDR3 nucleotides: TGTGCCAGCACAAAATTCTGGGATCAGCCCCAGCATTTT.

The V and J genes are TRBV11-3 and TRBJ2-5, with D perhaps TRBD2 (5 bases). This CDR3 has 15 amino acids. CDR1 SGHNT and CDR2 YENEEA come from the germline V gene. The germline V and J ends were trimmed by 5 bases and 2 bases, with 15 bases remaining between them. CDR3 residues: CASSQAGSKQETQYF. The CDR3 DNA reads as TGTGCCAGCAGCCAGGCGGGCAGCAAACAAGAGACCCAGTACTTC.

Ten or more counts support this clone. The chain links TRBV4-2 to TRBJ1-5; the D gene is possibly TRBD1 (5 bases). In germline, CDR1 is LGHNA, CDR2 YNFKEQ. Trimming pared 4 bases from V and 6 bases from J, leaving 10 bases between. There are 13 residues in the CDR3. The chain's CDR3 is CASSLEGTQPQHF. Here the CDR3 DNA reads TGTGCCAGCAGCCTGGAAGGGACTCAGCCCCAGCATTTT.

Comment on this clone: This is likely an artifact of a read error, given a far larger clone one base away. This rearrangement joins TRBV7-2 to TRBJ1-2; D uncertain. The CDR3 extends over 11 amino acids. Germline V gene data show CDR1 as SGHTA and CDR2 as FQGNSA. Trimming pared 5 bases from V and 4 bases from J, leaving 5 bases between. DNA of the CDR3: TGTGCCAGCAGCCGGACCTATGGCTACACCTTC. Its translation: CASSRTYGYTF.

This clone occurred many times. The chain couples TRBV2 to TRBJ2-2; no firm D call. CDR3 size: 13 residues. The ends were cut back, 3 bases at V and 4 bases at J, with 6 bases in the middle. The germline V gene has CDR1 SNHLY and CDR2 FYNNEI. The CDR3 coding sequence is TGTGCCAGCAGTGAGGTGGTCACCGGGGAGCTGTTTTTT. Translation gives CASSEVVTGELFF.

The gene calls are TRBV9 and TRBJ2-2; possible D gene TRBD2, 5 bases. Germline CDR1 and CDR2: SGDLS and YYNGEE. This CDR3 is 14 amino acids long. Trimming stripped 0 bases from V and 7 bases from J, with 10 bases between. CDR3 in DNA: TGTGCCAGCAGCGTAGCTCCCGGGGACGGGGAGCTGTTTTTT. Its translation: CASSVAPGDGELFF. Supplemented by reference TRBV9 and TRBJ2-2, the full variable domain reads DSGVTQTPKHLITATGQRVTLRCSPRSGDLSVYWYQQSLDQGLQFLIQYYNGEERAKGNILERFSAQQFPDLHSELNLSSLELGDSALYFCASSVAPGDGELFFGEGSRLTVL.

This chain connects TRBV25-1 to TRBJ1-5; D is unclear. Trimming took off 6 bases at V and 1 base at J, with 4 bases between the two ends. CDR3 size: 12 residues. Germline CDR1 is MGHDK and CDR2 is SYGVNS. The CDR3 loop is CASRGSNQPQHF. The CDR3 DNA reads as TGTGCCAGCAGGGGCAGCAATCAGCCCCAGCATTTT.

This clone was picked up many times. The CDR3 DNA sequence: TGCAGCCCCGTCGCATTAAACATTCAGTACTTC. Protein: CSPVALNIQYF. V gene TRBV20-1 combines with J gene TRBJ2-4; no reliable D call. CDR1 DFQATT and CDR2 SNEGSKA come from the germline V gene (reference sequence). The CDR3 covers 11 residues.

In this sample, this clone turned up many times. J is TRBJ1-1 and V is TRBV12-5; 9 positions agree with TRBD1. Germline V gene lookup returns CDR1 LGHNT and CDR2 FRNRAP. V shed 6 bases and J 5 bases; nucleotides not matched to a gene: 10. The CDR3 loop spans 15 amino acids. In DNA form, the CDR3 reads TGTGCTAGTGGCCCTCCCCGGACAGGGGTAACTGAAGCTTTCTTT. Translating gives CASGPPRTGVTEAFF.

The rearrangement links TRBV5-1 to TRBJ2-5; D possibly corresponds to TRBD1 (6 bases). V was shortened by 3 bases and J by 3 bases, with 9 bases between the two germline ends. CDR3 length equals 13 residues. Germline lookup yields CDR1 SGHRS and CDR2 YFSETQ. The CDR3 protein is CASSWAGEETQYF. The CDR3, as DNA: TGCGCCAGCAGCTGGGCAGGGGAAGAGACCCAGTACTTC.

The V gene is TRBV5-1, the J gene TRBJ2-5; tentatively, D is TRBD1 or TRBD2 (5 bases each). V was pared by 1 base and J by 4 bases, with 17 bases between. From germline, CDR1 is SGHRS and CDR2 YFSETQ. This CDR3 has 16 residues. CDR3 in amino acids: CASSLFAGALGETQYF. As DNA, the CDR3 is TGCGCCAGCAGCTTGTTTGCCGGGGCCCTAGGAGAGACCCAGTACTTC.

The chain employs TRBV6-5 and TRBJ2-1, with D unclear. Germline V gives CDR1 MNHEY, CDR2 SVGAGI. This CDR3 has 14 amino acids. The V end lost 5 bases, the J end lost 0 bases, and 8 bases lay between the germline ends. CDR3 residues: CASSDFDSYNEQFF. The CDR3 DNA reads TGTGCCAGCAGTGACTTCGACTCCTACAATGAGCAGTTCTTC.

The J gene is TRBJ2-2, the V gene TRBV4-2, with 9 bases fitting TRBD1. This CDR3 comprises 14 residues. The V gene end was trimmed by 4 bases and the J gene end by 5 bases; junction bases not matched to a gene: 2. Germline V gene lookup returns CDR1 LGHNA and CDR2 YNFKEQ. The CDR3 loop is CASSPGQGTGELFF. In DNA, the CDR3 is TGTGCCAGCAGCCCGGGACAGGGTACCGGGGAGCTGTTTTTT.

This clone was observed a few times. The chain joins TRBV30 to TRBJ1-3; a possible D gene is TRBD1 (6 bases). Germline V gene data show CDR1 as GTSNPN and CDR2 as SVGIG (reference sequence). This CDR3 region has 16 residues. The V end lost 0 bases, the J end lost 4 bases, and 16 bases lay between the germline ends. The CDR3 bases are TGTGCCTGGAGTGTAACCGTGGCAGGGGCCGGAAACACCATATATTTT. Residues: CAWSVTVAGAGNTIYF.

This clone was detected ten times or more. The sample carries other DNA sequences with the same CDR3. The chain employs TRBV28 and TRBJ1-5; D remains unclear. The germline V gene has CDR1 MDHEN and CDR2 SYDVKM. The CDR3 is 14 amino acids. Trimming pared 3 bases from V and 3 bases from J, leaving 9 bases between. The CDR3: CASSLGGINQPQHF. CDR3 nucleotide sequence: TGTGCCAGCAGTTTGGGTGGGATCAATCAGCCCCAGCATTTT.

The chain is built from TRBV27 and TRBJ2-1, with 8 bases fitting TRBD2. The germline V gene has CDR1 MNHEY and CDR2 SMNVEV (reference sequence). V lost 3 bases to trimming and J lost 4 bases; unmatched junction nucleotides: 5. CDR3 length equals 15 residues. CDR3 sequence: CASSFGGATYNEQFF. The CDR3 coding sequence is TGTGCCAGCAGTTTCGGGGGGGCTACTTACAATGAGCAGTTCTTC.

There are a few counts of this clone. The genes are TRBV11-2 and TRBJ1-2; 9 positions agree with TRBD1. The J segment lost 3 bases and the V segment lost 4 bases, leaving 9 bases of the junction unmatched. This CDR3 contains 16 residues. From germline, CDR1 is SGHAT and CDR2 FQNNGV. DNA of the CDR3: TGTGCCAGCAGCTCCAAACTGGGACAGGGCGACTATGGCTACACCTTC. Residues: CASSSKLGQGDYGYTF.

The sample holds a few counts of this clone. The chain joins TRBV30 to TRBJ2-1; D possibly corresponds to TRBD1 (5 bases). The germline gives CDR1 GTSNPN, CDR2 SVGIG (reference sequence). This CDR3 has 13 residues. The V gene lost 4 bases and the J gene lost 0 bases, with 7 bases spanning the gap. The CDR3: CAWTQGSYNEQFF. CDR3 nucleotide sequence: TGTGCCTGGACCCAGGGCTCCTACAATGAGCAGTTCTTC. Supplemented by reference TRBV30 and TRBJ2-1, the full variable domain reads SQTIHQWPATLVQPVGSPLSLECTVEGTSNPNLYWYRQAAGRGLQLLFYSVGIGQISSEVPQNLSASRPQDRQFILSSKKLLLSDSGFYLCAWTQGSYNEQFFGPGTRLTVL.

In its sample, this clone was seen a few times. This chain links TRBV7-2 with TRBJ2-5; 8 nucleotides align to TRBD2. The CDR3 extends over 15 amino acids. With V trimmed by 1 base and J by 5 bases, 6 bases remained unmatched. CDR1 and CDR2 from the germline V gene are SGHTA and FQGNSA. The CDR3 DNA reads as TGTGCCAGCAGCTTAGGGGGACTAGGAGGGGAGACCCAGTACTTC. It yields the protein CASSLGGLGGETQYF.

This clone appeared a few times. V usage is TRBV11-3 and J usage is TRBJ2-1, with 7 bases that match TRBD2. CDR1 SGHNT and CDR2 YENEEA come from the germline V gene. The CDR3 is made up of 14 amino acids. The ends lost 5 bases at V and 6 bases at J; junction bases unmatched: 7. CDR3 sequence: CASSPGLPANEQFF. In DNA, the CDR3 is TGTGCCAGCAGCCCGGGACTACCGGCCAATGAGCAGTTCTTC.

In DNA, the CDR3 is TGCGCCAGCAGCCAGGGACAGCGGGACACCGGGGAGCTGTTTTTT. This gives the protein CASSQGQRDTGELFF. This chain connects TRBV5-1 to TRBJ2-2; D is possibly TRBD1 (7 bases). Germline V gene sequence: CDR1 SGHRS, CDR2 YFSETQ. V lost 4 bases and J lost 3, with 13 bases in between. The CDR3 has 15 residues.

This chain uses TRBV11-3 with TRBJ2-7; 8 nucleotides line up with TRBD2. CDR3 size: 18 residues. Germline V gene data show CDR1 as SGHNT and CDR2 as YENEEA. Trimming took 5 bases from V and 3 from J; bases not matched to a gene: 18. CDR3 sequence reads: CASSLYTSGGKKRYEQYF. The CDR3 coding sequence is TGTGCCAGCAGCCTATATACTAGCGGCGGAAAGAAACGCTACGAGCAGTACTTC.

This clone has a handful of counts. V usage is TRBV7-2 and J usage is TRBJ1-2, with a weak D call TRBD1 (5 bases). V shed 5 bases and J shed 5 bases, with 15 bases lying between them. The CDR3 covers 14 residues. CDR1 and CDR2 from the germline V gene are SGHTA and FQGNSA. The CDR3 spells CASSLSGTAYGYTF. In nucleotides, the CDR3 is TGTGCCAGCAGCCTATCCGGGACGGCTTATGGCTACACCTTC.

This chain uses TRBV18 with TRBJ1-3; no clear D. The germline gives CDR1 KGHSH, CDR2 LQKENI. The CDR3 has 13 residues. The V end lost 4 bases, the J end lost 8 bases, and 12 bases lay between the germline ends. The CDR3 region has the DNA TGTGCCAGCTCACTCATGTCCCTGGACACCATATATTTT. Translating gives CASSLMSLDTIYF.

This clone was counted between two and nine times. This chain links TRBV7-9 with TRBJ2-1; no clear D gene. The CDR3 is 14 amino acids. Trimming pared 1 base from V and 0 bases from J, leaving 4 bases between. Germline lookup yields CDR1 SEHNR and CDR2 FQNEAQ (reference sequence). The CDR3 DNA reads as TGTGCCAGCAGCTTAGGCCCCTCCTACAATGAGCAGTTCTTC. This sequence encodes CASSLGPSYNEQFF.

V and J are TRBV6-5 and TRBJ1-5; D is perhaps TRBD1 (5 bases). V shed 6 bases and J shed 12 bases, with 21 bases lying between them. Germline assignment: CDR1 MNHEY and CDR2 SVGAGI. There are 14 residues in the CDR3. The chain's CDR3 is CASSNPGTVWNQHF. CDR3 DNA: TGTGCCAGCAGCAACCCCGGGACGGTATGGAACCAGCATTTT.